The source of this TCR beta chain is a study of blood T cell repertoires in COVID-19 (TCRdb year 2020). For the wider study: Samples from collaborators originated in the United States, Italy and Spain and spanned both the acute and convalescent phases of COVID-19. Where available, HLA class I and class II types were taken from metadata supplied by the sample provider and were not determined by assay-based typing. A de-identified subject ID, COVID-19 status, age in years and sex were almost always included in the sample metadata. The material from the prospective study consisted of cDNA or gDNA derived from T cells, B-cell-depleted T cells, or PBMCs. The dataset comprised deeply sampled blood TCRbeta repertoires from subjects exposed to, actively infected with, or recovered from COVID-19. The repertoires were released in a freely available public database meant as a resource for research on the immune response to SARS-CoV-2. Samples were obtained from the ongoing ImmuneRACE study (first 160 participants) and from some 1,200 subjects provided by 6 global collaborators.

The investigation overall reported the following: How much clinical and demographic metadata was included differed by source and by participant, and the metadata was provided uncurated.

This clone appeared a single time. The antigen this receptor binds is unknown. The sample holds no much larger clone one base away, and base qualities are not on file. V was cut back by 0 bases and J by 7 bases, leaving a gap of 8 bases between them. The CDR3 numbers 14 residues from cysteine through phenylalanine. Here the CDR3 DNA is all that survives: 42 bases in frame from base 1. The germline V gene encodes CDR1 SGHDT and CDR2 YYEEEE. The immunoSEQ Assay, a bias-controlled multiplex PCR, was used to amplify TCRbeta CDR3 regions from genomic DNA. The original pipeline was this. The number of nucleated cells in each sample was estimated by amplification of reference gene primers within the assay. To quantify the absolute abundance of each unique TCRbeta CDR3 rearrangement, sequence reads were collapsed and filtered. For each sample, productive Simpson clonality was calculated as the square root of Simpson's diversity index over productive rearrangements. TCRdb limited this immuneACCESS table to in-frame rearrangements with V and J called. A share of clones is missing; checked studies link under half to unresolved V genes, and the rest is unexplained. The DNA was the basis for D and trimming; V, J and clone size are from that table. The sample contains over 200,000 clones, more than 75% of them found a single time. 1.5% to 2% of the sample is held by the ten biggest clonotypes.

Each collaborating institution followed its own protocols to collect whole blood in K2EDTA tubes. For TCRbeta analysis, collaborators shipped samples in one of three forms: frozen whole blood, isolated PBMCs, or DNA extracted from either of those sample types. The chain joins TRBV5-6 to TRBJ1-6; no D gene can be assigned with confidence. The material sequenced was peripheral blood. The source is a man aged 40-49 years with active or convalescent COVID-19. The CDR3 region: CASSLAPGNSPLHF. The nucleotide sequence is TGTGCCAGCAGCTTGGCTCCGGGGAATTCACCCCTCCACTTT.